One and the same sample provided the 32 T cell receptor beta chains below, sequenced in a study of STAT5B mutations in CD4+ large granular lymphocyte leukemia. Assay used: immunoSEQ multiplex PCR; TCRdb lists only in-frame clones, some missing. The sample shows approximately 20,000 clones, less than 85% of them seen only once. The sequenced sample consisted of CD4+ T cells from blood buffy coats. The source of these receptors is a human donor in good health.

This chain links TRBV6-5 with TRBJ1-5; TRBD1 is a possible D gene (6 bases). The CDR3 has 13 amino acids. The V end lost 6 bases, the J end lost 7 bases, and 13 bases lay between the germline ends. From germline, CDR1 is MNHEY and CDR2 SVGAGI. The CDR3 spells CASSPQGNQPQHF. In DNA form, the CDR3 reads TGTGCCAGCAGCCCCCAGGGGAACCAGCCCCAGCATTTT.

The chain combines TRBV5-4 with TRBJ1-1; the D is unclear. The CDR3 covers 14 residues. Germline assignment: CDR1 SGHNT and CDR2 YYREEE (reference sequence). Trimming left V 1 base short and J 7 bases short, with 14 bases between. Here the CDR3 reads CASSLSPRLDEAFF. The CDR3 region has the DNA TGTGCCAGCAGCTTGAGTCCCAGACTCGATGAAGCTTTCTTT.

The genes are TRBV19 and TRBJ1-2; tentative D call: TRBD1 (5 bases). CDR1 LNHDA and CDR2 SQIVND come from the germline V gene (reference sequence). CDR3 size: 15 residues. V lost 7 bases and J lost 8, with 23 bases in between. In DNA, the CDR3 is TGTGCCAGTACCCCTGGGGCAGGAAGGTTAAGGGGCTACACCTTC. It specifies CASTPGAGRLRGYTF.

This clone showed up just a few times. The V and J genes are TRBV11-2 and TRBJ1-4; D remains ambiguous. The CDR3 has 14 amino acids. The V end lost 3 bases, the J end lost 2 bases, and 7 bases lay between the germline ends. The germline gives CDR1 SGHAT, CDR2 FQNNGV. The CDR3 here is CASSLGKTNEKLFF. In DNA, the CDR3 is TGTGCCAGCAGCTTGGGTAAGACTAATGAAAAACTGTTTTTT. Using reference TRBV11-2 and TRBJ1-4 for the parts outside the CDR3, the full variable domain is EAGVAQSPRYKIIEKRQSVAFWCNPISGHATLYWYQQILGQGPKLLIQFQNNGVVDDSQLPKDRFSAERLKGVDSTLKIQPAKLEDSAVYLCASSLGKTNEKLFFGSGTQLSVL.

The CDR3 DNA reads TGTGCCAGCTCATCGACAGGGGCGCCGATTAGCTCTGGGGCCAACGTCCTGACTTTC. It translates to CASSSTGAPISSGANVLTF. The chain links TRBV18 to TRBJ2-6, with 8 bases that match TRBD1. CDR1 and CDR2 from the germline V gene are KGHSH and LQKENI. After removal of 5 bases from V and 0 bases from J, the junction contained 12 bases not matched to a gene. The CDR3 is 19 residues long.

The chain links TRBV9 to TRBJ1-4; D uncertain. Germline V CDR1 and CDR2: SGDLS, YYNGEE. V was pared by 0 bases and J by 8 bases, with 11 bases between. CDR3 length: 14 amino acids. This chain's CDR3 is CASSVAGIGEKLFF. The DNA for the CDR3 is TGTGCCAGCAGCGTAGCCGGGATCGGCGAAAAACTGTTTTTT.

This clone was recorded a few times. The chain combines TRBV2 with TRBJ2-3, with 12 bases matching TRBD2. The trim removed 7 bases at V and 0 bases at J, leaving 2 bases unmatched. Germline V gene data show CDR1 as SNHLY and CDR2 as FYNNEI. The CDR3 totals 15 residues. As DNA, the CDR3 is TGTGCCAGCAAAGGGACTAGCGGGAGCACAGATACGCAGTATTTT. Residues: CASKGTSGSTDTQYF.

V gene TRBV30 combines with J gene TRBJ2-7; D call uncertain. The CDR3 runs 16 residues. V was trimmed by 3 bases and J by 1 base, leaving 19 bases between them. Germline-derived CDR1 and CDR2 are GTSNPN and SVGIG (reference sequence). CDR3 protein: CAWRDPRRGWSYEQYF. The CDR3 DNA sequence: TGTGCCTGGAGGGACCCCCGGCGAGGATGGTCCTACGAGCAGTACTTC.

This clone showed up just once. The rearrangement links TRBV7-8 to TRBJ1-2; D gene unclear. Germline CDR1 reads SGHVS; CDR2 reads FQNEAQ. This CDR3 region has 15 residues. Trimming shortened V by 2 bases and J by 1 base, and 11 bases separated the two germline ends. The CDR3 spells CASSLKGDFNYGYTF. Written as DNA, the CDR3 is TGTGCCAGCAGCTTAAAGGGCGACTTTAACTATGGCTACACCTTC.

This chain uses TRBV5-6 with TRBJ2-2; perhaps TRBD1 as D (6 bases). Germline V gives CDR1 SGHDT, CDR2 YYEEEE. Between the trimmed V and J ends, which lost 4 bases and 1 base, there was a span of 8 bases. The CDR3 has 14 residues. The CDR3 nucleotides are TGTGCCAGCAGCCGCAGGGGGAACACCGGGGAGCTGTTTTTT. Protein sequence: CASSRRGNTGELFF. The full variable domain, rest sourced from reference TRBV5-6 and TRBJ2-2, is DAGVTQSPTHLIKTRGQQVTLRCSPKSGHDTVSWYQQALGQGPQFIFQYYEEEERQRGNFPDRFSGHQFPNYSSELNVNALLLGDSALYLCASSRRGNTGELFFGEGSRLTVL.

V usage is TRBV2 and J usage is TRBJ1-3; D is uncertain. CDR3 size: 16 residues. Trimming took off 2 bases at V and 0 bases at J, with 11 bases between the two ends. Per germline, CDR1 SNHLY and CDR2 FYNNEI. The CDR3 nucleotides read TGTGCCAGCAGTGAATTTGGGCCTACCTCTGGAAACACCATATATTTT. Residues: CASSEFGPTSGNTIYF.

The J gene is TRBJ2-2, the V gene TRBV6-4, with TRBD1 as a possible D gene (5 bases). The germline gives CDR1 MRHNA, CDR2 SNTAGT. Trimming removed 8 bases from V and 3 bases from J, with 13 bases in between. CDR3 length equals 14 residues. CDR3 nucleotides: TGTGCCAGCCGGTCAGGGATGGACACCGGGGAGCTGTTTTTT. Translation gives CASRSGMDTGELFF.

The CDR3 DNA is TGTGCCAGCAGCTTAGGAGAAAACACTGAAGCTTTCTTT. Encoded protein: CASSLGENTEAFF. The rearrangement uses TRBV7-9 and TRBJ1-1; D gene uncertain. Per the germline V gene, CDR1 is SEHNR and CDR2 is FQNEAQ (reference sequence). The ends were cut back, 1 base at V and 2 bases at J, with 5 bases in the middle. This CDR3 region has 13 residues.

This clone turned up a few times. The rearrangement joins TRBV2 to TRBJ2-7, with 10 nucleotides matching TRBD2. CDR3 size: 15 residues. Germline V gene sequence: CDR1 SNHLY, CDR2 FYNNEI. V shed 6 bases and J 5 bases; nucleotides not matched to a gene: 10. The DNA of the CDR3 is TGTGCCAGCAGCCCACTAGCGGGGAAGCAGGACGAGCAGTACTTC. Its translation: CASSPLAGKQDEQYF. The full variable domain, with the rest looked up from reference TRBV2 and TRBJ2-7, is EPEVTQTPSHQVTQMGQEVILRCVPISNHLYFYWYRQILGQKVEFLVSFYNNEISEKSEIFDDQFSVERPDGSNFTLKIRSTKLEDSAMYFCASSPLAGKQDEQYFGPGTRLTVT.

The rearrangement links TRBV14 to TRBJ2-4; D is undetermined. Germline V gives CDR1 SGHDN, CDR2 FVKESK. V was clipped by 3 bases and J by 6 bases, with 9 bases between them. The length of the CDR3 is 13 residues. CDR3 bases: TGTGCCAGCAGCCAGGGGTCGGTAAACATTCAGTACTTC. Its translation: CASSQGSVNIQYF.

The chain has TRBV2 and TRBJ2-2, with D perhaps being TRBD1 or TRBD2 (5 bases each). Germline V gene sequence: CDR1 SNHLY, CDR2 FYNNEI. The CDR3 extends over 18 amino acids. V shed 6 bases and J shed 2 bases, with 22 bases lying between them. CDR3 in amino acids: CASRGPSQAWVNTGELFF. CDR3 nucleotide sequence: TGTGCCAGCAGGGGACCCAGTCAAGCCTGGGTAAACACCGGGGAGCTGTTTTTT.

The chain employs TRBV9 and TRBJ2-6, with unresolved D. The germline CDR1 and CDR2 sequences are SGDLS and YYNGEE. The CDR3 has 15 residues. V was shortened by 0 bases and J by 2 bases, with 6 bases between the two germline ends. The CDR3 protein is CASSVVTPGANVLTF. Written as DNA, the CDR3 is TGTGCCAGCAGCGTAGTGACCCCTGGGGCCAACGTCCTGACTTTC.

CDR3 in DNA: TGTGCCAGCTCACCATCCCAGGCCCAGTACTTC. Its translation: CASSPSQAQYF. This sequence joins TRBV18 and TRBJ2-5; D not certain. Germline V gene data show CDR1 as KGHSH and CDR2 as LQKENI. The CDR3 runs to 11 residues. V gave up 2 bases and J gave up 9 bases, with 7 bases separating them.

The chain links TRBV18 to TRBJ1-1; D may be TRBD1 (5 bases). The V end was cut by 5 bases, the J end by 0 bases, with 13 bases between. CDR3 size: 15 residues. Germline assignment: CDR1 KGHSH and CDR2 LQKENI. CDR3 DNA: TGTGCCAGCTCATCCTCGGGACCACTGAACACTGAAGCTTTCTTT. It yields the protein CASSSSGPLNTEAFF.

The chain combines TRBV7-8 with TRBJ1-2; TRBD1 is a possible D gene (6 bases). Germline values: CDR1 SGHVS, CDR2 FQNEAQ. The CDR3 extends over 14 amino acids. Trimming stripped 7 bases from V and 0 bases from J, with 12 bases between. The CDR3 reads CASTTDRANYGYTF. The CDR3 bases are TGTGCCAGCACCACGGACAGAGCTAACTATGGCTACACCTTC. Full variable domain (remainder filled in from reference TRBV7-8 and TRBJ1-2): GAGVSQSPRYKVAKRGQDVALRCDPISGHVSLFWYQQALGQGPEFLTYFQNEAQLDKSGLPSDRFFAERPEGSVSTLKIQRTQQEDSAVYLCASTTDRANYGYTFGSGTRLTVV.

The gene calls are TRBV2 and TRBJ2-7, with TRBD2 as a possible D gene (6 bases). The CDR3 contains 16 residues. Per the germline V gene, CDR1 is SNHLY and CDR2 is FYNNEI. V lost 0 bases to trimming and J lost 3 bases, with 15 bases between them. CDR3 in DNA: TGTGCCAGCAGTGAAGCTCCGGCGGGGTTGGGCTACGAGCAGTACTTC. Translation gives CASSEAPAGLGYEQYF.

The chain links TRBV19 to TRBJ1-1; TRBD1 aligns across 9 bases. There are 17 residues in the CDR3. The trim removed 9 bases at V and 0 bases at J, leaving 14 bases unmatched. The germline gives CDR1 LNHDA, CDR2 SQIVND (reference sequence). The chain's CDR3 is CASRPNAGQGMNTEAFF. CDR3 DNA: TGTGCCAGCAGACCAAATGCGGGACAGGGAATGAACACTGAAGCTTTCTTT. Full variable domain (rest looked up from reference TRBV19 and TRBJ1-1): DGGITQSPKYLFRKEGQNVTLSCEQNLNHDAMYWYRQDPGQGLRLIYYSQIVNDFQKGDIAEGYSVSREKKESFPLTVTSAQKNPTAFYLCASRPNAGQGMNTEAFFGQGTRLTVV.

This chain uses TRBV30 with TRBJ1-1; D is unclear. The CDR3 length is 14 residues. Germline V CDR1 and CDR2: GTSNPN, SVGIG (reference sequence). Between the trimmed V and J ends, which lost 4 bases and 1 base, there was a span of 13 bases. CDR3 amino acids: CAWTPRRANTEAFF. CDR3 nucleotides: TGTGCCTGGACCCCTCGAAGGGCGAACACTGAAGCTTTCTTT.

The table lists this clone with a few counts. The rearrangement links TRBV19 to TRBJ1-2; D is possibly TRBD1 (5 bases). Trimming took 5 bases from V and 8 from J, leaving 18 bases between them. This CDR3 comprises 14 residues. In germline, CDR1 is LNHDA, CDR2 SQIVND (reference sequence). CDR3 DNA sequence: TGTGCCAGTAGTTTTGGGGGGACCTCCCAGGGCTACACCTTC. Protein: CASSFGGTSQGYTF.

The V and J genes are TRBV4-1 and TRBJ1-3; weak D call: TRBD1 (6 bases). Germline CDR1 and CDR2: MGHRA and YSYEKL. The V and J ends lost 4 bases and 0 bases respectively, with 10 bases between them. The CDR3 consists of 15 residues. The CDR3 DNA follows: TGCGCCAGCAGCCCTGGACAGCTCTCTGGAAACACCATATATTTT. Its protein is CASSPGQLSGNTIYF.

V and J are TRBV19 and TRBJ2-1; a weak D match, TRBD2 (6 bases). The V end lost 8 bases, the J end lost 10 bases, and 12 bases lay between the germline ends. Germline CDR1 is LNHDA and CDR2 is SQIVND (reference sequence). The CDR3 runs to 11 residues. This CDR3 is CASGGREEQFF. The DNA for the CDR3 is TGTGCCAGTGGTGGACGGGAGGAGCAGTTCTTC.

This clone was observed a few times. The rearrangement joins TRBV2 to TRBJ2-5, with a weak D call TRBD2 (6 bases). Looked up from germline, CDR1 is SNHLY and CDR2 is FYNNEI. The V and J ends lost 4 bases and 2 bases respectively, with 14 bases between them. CDR3 length equals 15 residues. DNA for the CDR3: TGTGCCAGCAGTGGGGGGAACGGGGGTCAAGAGACCCAGTACTTC. Translated: CASSGGNGGQETQYF.

In its sample, this clone is large (0.1 to 1%). The genes are TRBV6-5 and TRBJ1-5; tentatively, D is TRBD1 (5 bases). This CDR3 has 13 amino acids. The germline V gene encodes CDR1 MNHEY and CDR2 SVGAGI. Trimming stripped 8 bases from V and 2 bases from J, with 10 bases between. The CDR3 DNA reads as TGTGCCAGCGGAGGGGTCGGCAATCAGCCCCAGCATTTT. Amino acids: CASGGVGNQPQHF.

This clone occurred once. The chain is built from TRBV10-3 and TRBJ1-1; D gene unclear. This CDR3 contains 14 residues. The ends were cut back, 8 bases at V and 1 base at J, with 14 bases in the middle. Germline V gene sequence: CDR1 ENHRY, CDR2 SYGVKD. CDR3 sequence: CAISPGNANTEAFF. As DNA, the CDR3 is TGTGCCATCTCTCCTGGAAACGCGAACACTGAAGCTTTCTTT.

The J gene is TRBJ2-1, the V gene TRBV6-5; D perhaps matches TRBD2 (5 bases). The CDR3 is 16 residues long. Trimming stripped 2 bases from V and 9 bases from J, with 20 bases between. Germline CDR1 and CDR2: MNHEY and SVGAGI. The CDR3: CASSYISSGTSGEQFF. DNA for the CDR3: TGTGCCAGCAGTTACATATCCAGCGGTACGTCCGGTGAGCAGTTCTTC.

The chain couples TRBV10-1 to TRBJ2-7; 7 bases are a match to TRBD2. Germline CDR1 is WNHNN and CDR2 is SYGVQD (reference sequence). With 4 bases clipped from V and 3 bases from J, the junction kept 6 bases outside the gene matches. The CDR3 extends over 14 amino acids. In nucleotides, the CDR3 is TGCGCCAGCAGTGGTAGTAGCGGGTTCTACGAGCAGTACTTC. It is translated as CASSGSSGFYEQYF.

The chain has TRBV7-8 and TRBJ2-1; 8 bases fit TRBD2. The J segment lost 8 bases and the V segment lost 3 bases, leaving 9 bases of the junction unmatched. CDR3 size: 15 residues. Per germline, CDR1 SGHVS and CDR2 FQNEAQ. Here the CDR3 DNA reads TGTGCCAGCAGCTTTGGGGCGACTAGCGTACATGAGCAGTTCTTC. Amino acids: CASSFGATSVHEQFF.